What follows are 30 T cell receptor beta chains derived from one specimen sequenced in a study of PD-1 blockade in mismatch repair-deficient tumors. The table came from immunoSEQ multiplex PCR; TCRdb's copy has only in-frame clones and leaves some out. The table lists 50,000 or so clones, over 75% of them singletons. This sample comprised peripheral blood, obtained approximately 18 weeks after starting pembrolizumab. These TCRs come from an adult with mismatch repair-deficient cancer.

The rearrangement links TRBV25-1 to TRBJ2-5; D remains ambiguous. CDR1 and CDR2 from the germline V gene are MGHDK and SYGVNS. CDR3 length equals 13 residues. V shed 2 bases and J shed 5 bases, with 9 bases lying between them. CDR3 region: CASSEDPGETQYF. CDR3 DNA: TGTGCCAGCAGTGAAGACCCAGGCGAGACCCAGTACTTC.

The CDR3 loop is CASSFGVTEAFF. The DNA for the CDR3 is TGTGCCAGCAGCTTCGGAGTCACTGAAGCTTTCTTT. The chain is built from TRBV7-2 and TRBJ1-1, with no clear D. Germline assignment: CDR1 SGHTA and CDR2 FQGNSA. This CDR3 contains 12 residues. V was shortened by 3 bases and J by 4 bases, with 6 bases between the two germline ends. Complete variable domain (other parts from reference TRBV7-2 and TRBJ1-1): GAGVSQSPSNKVTEKGKDVELRCDPISGHTALYWYRQSLGQGLEFLIYFQGNSAPDKSGLPSDRFSAERTGGSVSTLTIQRTQQEDSAVYLCASSFGVTEAFFGQGTRLTVV.

A few counts support this clone. V gene TRBV19 combines with J gene TRBJ1-5; the D is unclear. CDR3 length: 12 amino acids. The V end was cut by 6 bases, the J end by 0 bases, with 3 bases between. Germline CDR1 and CDR2: LNHDA and SQIVND (reference sequence). The CDR3: CASRDSNQPQHF. CDR3 DNA sequence: TGTGCCAGTAGAGATAGCAATCAGCCCCAGCATTTT.

The chain joins TRBV15 to TRBJ2-7; possibly TRBD2 for D (5 bases). The germline gives CDR1 LNHNV, CDR2 YYDKDF (reference sequence). The CDR3 totals 13 residues. V lost 0 bases and J 11 bases, leaving 14 bases between the germline ends. CDR3 residues: CATSRDQRGPEYF. Written as DNA, the CDR3 is TGTGCCACCAGCAGAGATCAACGAGGGCCAGAGTACTTC.

The V gene is TRBV7-2, the J gene TRBJ2-1; tentatively, D is TRBD2 (6 bases). Germline assignment: CDR1 SGHTA and CDR2 FQGNSA. CDR3 length: 16 residues. V lost 2 bases and J 4 bases, leaving 15 bases between the germline ends. CDR3 in DNA: TGTGCCAGCAGCTTAACGGAGCGGGCGACTTACAATGAGCAGTTCTTC. Protein product: CASSLTERATYNEQFF.

This chain joins TRBV2 and TRBJ1-4, with D maybe TRBD1 (5 bases). In germline, CDR1 is SNHLY, CDR2 FYNNEI. The CDR3 totals 16 residues. V lost 5 bases to trimming and J lost 1 base, with 14 bases between them. The CDR3 reads CASSPRMGQTNEKLFF. CDR3 in DNA: TGTGCCAGCAGTCCCCGGATGGGGCAAACTAATGAAAAACTGTTTTTT.

This clone was seen only a few times. Other DNA sequences from this sample encode an identical CDR3 as well. The chain employs TRBV19 and TRBJ2-7; no definite D call. The CDR3 totals 13 residues. The germline V gene has CDR1 LNHDA and CDR2 SQIVND (reference sequence). V dropped 6 bases and J dropped 0 bases, with 9 bases sitting between them. The CDR3 region is CASSWGSSYEQYF. The CDR3 DNA follows: TGTGCCAGTAGCTGGGGTAGCTCCTACGAGCAGTACTTC.

The chain combines TRBV5-1 with TRBJ2-7, with D perhaps TRBD1 (6 bases). The germline V gene has CDR1 SGHRS and CDR2 YFSETQ. V dropped 0 bases and J dropped 3 bases, with 10 bases sitting between them. This CDR3 is built from 14 residues. The CDR3 sequence: CASSLVRGSYEQYF. CDR3 coding DNA: TGCGCCAGCAGCTTGGTTAGGGGGAGCTACGAGCAGTACTTC.

V usage is TRBV19 and J usage is TRBJ2-1; TRBD1 agrees at 11 bases. V dropped 7 bases and J dropped 8; count of bases not matched to a gene: 4. Germline CDR1 LNHDA, CDR2 SQIVND (reference sequence). This CDR3 region has 13 residues. CDR3 in amino acids: CASIGQGADEQFF. The CDR3 bases are TGTGCCAGTATAGGACAGGGGGCCGATGAGCAGTTCTTC.

The chain recombines TRBV9 with TRBJ2-1; 8 bases align to TRBD2. Germline values: CDR1 SGDLS, CDR2 YYNGEE. CDR3 length: 15 amino acids. The ends lost 0 bases at V and 5 bases at J; junction bases unmatched: 4. This CDR3 reads CASSVVAGLNNEQFF. For the CDR3, the DNA is TGTGCCAGCAGCGTAGTAGCGGGATTGAACAATGAGCAGTTCTTC.

This clone has just a few counts. The rearrangement joins TRBV10-3 to TRBJ1-1, with 7 positions matching TRBD1. Unmatched junction bases numbered 7, after V lost 6 bases and J lost 3 bases. The CDR3 runs 14 residues. CDR1 ENHRY and CDR2 SYGVKD come from the germline V gene. The CDR3 nucleotides read TGTGCCATCAGCACGACAGGGAGTGACACTGAAGCTTTCTTT. It yields the protein CAISTTGSDTEAFF.

This chain links TRBV6-5 with TRBJ2-5, with 8 bases aligning to TRBD2. CDR3 length: 13 residues. Trimming removed 6 bases from V and 6 bases from J; junction bases left unmatched: 6. CDR1 and CDR2 from the germline V gene are MNHEY and SVGAGI. The CDR3 DNA reads as TGTGCCAGCAGGACGGGGGGGAGCCAGACCCAGTACTTC. It yields the protein CASRTGGSQTQYF.

The CDR3 loop reads CASSPTGGPGTEAFF. The DNA of the CDR3 is TGTGCCAGCAGCCCAACAGGGGGCCCAGGAACTGAAGCTTTCTTT. This sequence joins TRBV7-9 and TRBJ1-1; 9 bases fit TRBD1. CDR1 is SEHNR and CDR2 is FQNEAQ in the germline V gene (reference sequence). Trimming cost V 5 bases and J 5 bases; bases outside gene matches: 9. The CDR3 sequence is 15 residues long.

This chain joins TRBV6-6 and TRBJ2-2; TRBD2 aligns across 12 bases. Trimming at V came to 10 bases and at J to 7 bases, leaving 10 bases not matched to a gene. The CDR3 sequence is 15 residues long. The V gene's germline CDR1 is MNHNY and CDR2 SVGAGI (reference sequence). The CDR3 sequence: CATLAGGPYFGELFF. Here the CDR3 DNA reads TGTGCCACCCTAGCGGGAGGGCCCTATTTCGGGGAGCTGTTTTTT.

This chain joins TRBV7-3 and TRBJ2-7; 11 bases line up with TRBD1. Germline loops: CDR1 SGHTA, CDR2 FQGTGA. V dropped 5 bases and J dropped 6; count of bases not matched to a gene: 9. CDR3 size: 15 residues. This chain's CDR3 is CASSPRTGGAIEQYF. In DNA, the CDR3 is TGTGCCAGCAGCCCCCGGACAGGGGGCGCGATCGAGCAGTACTTC.

The chain uses TRBV6-5 and TRBJ2-5; tentative D call: TRBD1 (5 bases). Germline V gives CDR1 MNHEY, CDR2 SVGAGI. V was cut by 0 bases and J by 5 bases, with 16 bases left in between. The CDR3 length is 16 residues. The CDR3: CASSYSKGRAGETQYF. In nucleotides, the CDR3 is TGTGCCAGCAGTTACTCGAAGGGCAGGGCAGGGGAGACCCAGTACTTC.

The rearrangement uses TRBV18 and TRBJ2-1, with a possible D match to TRBD1 (5 bases). CDR1 KGHSH and CDR2 LQKENI come from the germline V gene. The CDR3 extends over 14 amino acids. V was shortened by 4 bases and J by 9 bases, with 16 bases between the two germline ends. CDR3 DNA: TGTGCCAGCTCACGATCCCAGGGTTCGGGTGAGCAGTTCTTC. Protein sequence: CASSRSQGSGEQFF.

The chain combines TRBV4-2 with TRBJ2-7; weak D call: TRBD1 (5 bases). CDR3 length equals 16 residues. Trimming removed 1 base from V and 4 bases from J, with 17 bases in between. Germline V gene sequence: CDR1 LGHNA, CDR2 YNFKEQ. In DNA, the CDR3 is TGTGCCAGCAGCCAAGGGACAAACTCTGAGAGATACGAGCAGTACTTC. Translated, it gives CASSQGTNSERYEQYF.

The chain recombines TRBV6-5 with TRBJ2-7; no definite D call. Germline assignment: CDR1 MNHEY and CDR2 SVGAGI. V shed 2 bases and J shed 6 bases, with 8 bases lying between them. The CDR3 is 12 residues long. For the CDR3, the DNA is TGTGCCAGCAGTTACGTTGGGGTCGAGCAGTACTTC. This gives the protein CASSYVGVEQYF.

The genes are TRBV11-2 and TRBJ1-2; the D gene is possibly TRBD1 (6 bases). Germline CDR1 SGHAT, CDR2 FQNNGV. The CDR3 length is 12 residues. Between the trimmed V and J ends, which lost 5 bases and 10 bases, there was a span of 14 bases. CDR3 sequence reads: CASSAQGGFYTF. The CDR3 DNA reads as TGTGCCAGCAGCGCACAGGGCGGGTTCTACACCTTC. The variable domain in full, with the rest retrieved from reference TRBV11-2 and TRBJ1-2, is EAGVAQSPRYKIIEKRQSVAFWCNPISGHATLYWYQQILGQGPKLLIQFQNNGVVDDSQLPKDRFSAERLKGVDSTLKIQPAKLEDSAVYLCASSAQGGFYTFGSGTRLTVV.

The chain combines TRBV30 with TRBJ2-7; 10 bases match TRBD1. There are 18 residues in the CDR3. V shed 3 bases and J 6 bases; nucleotides not matched to a gene: 20. CDR1 is GTSNPN and CDR2 is SVGIG in the germline V gene (reference sequence). In nucleotides, the CDR3 is TGTGCCTGGAGCCCTATCGGGCCCCCCGGACAGGGGGGTACCGAGCAGTACTTC. Translation gives CAWSPIGPPGQGGTEQYF. Full variable domain (remainder filled in from reference TRBV30 and TRBJ2-7): SQTIHQWPATLVQPVGSPLSLECTVEGTSNPNLYWYRQAAGRGLQLLFYSVGIGQISSEVPQNLSASRPQDRQFILSSKKLLLSDSGFYLCAWSPIGPPGQGGTEQYFGPGTRLTVT.

The J gene is TRBJ2-5, the V gene TRBV7-7, with 11 bases matching TRBD2. The CDR3 is 15 amino acids. CDR1 is SSHAT, CDR2 FNYEAQ, per germline (reference sequence). The CDR3 loop reads CASAAGLAGGETQYF. In nucleotides, the CDR3 is TGTGCTAGTGCGGCTGGTCTAGCGGGAGGTGAGACCCAGTACTTC.

In nucleotides, the CDR3 is TGTGCTAGTGGTTTGGAGGCAGGAACATATAGCAATCAGCCCCAGCATTTT. It yields the protein CASGLEAGTYSNQPQHF. The chain links TRBV12-5 to TRBJ1-5; D not certain. This CDR3 contains 17 residues. From germline, CDR1 is LGHNT and CDR2 FRNRAP. Trimming took 1 base from V and 0 from J, leaving 13 bases between them. The whole variable domain, filled in from reference TRBV12-5 and TRBJ1-5, reads DARVTQTPRHKVTEMGQEVTMRCQPILGHNTVFWYRQTMMQGLELLAYFRNRAPLDDSGMPKDRFSAEMPDATLATLKIQPSEPRDSAVYFCASGLEAGTYSNQPQHFGDGTRLSIL.

The chain has TRBV29-1 and TRBJ2-7; 8 bases match TRBD1. In germline, CDR1 is SQVTM, CDR2 ANQGSEA. J gave up 2 bases and V 0 bases, and 6 bases lay outside the gene matches. The CDR3 runs to 15 residues. In DNA, the CDR3 is TGCAGCGTTGAAGATCGAGGACAGGGACCCTACGAGCAGTACTTC. Amino acid sequence: CSVEDRGQGPYEQYF.

This chain joins TRBV5-1 and TRBJ2-7, with 7 nucleotides matching TRBD1. CDR3 length: 14 amino acids. V lost 0 bases to trimming and J lost 4 bases; unmatched junction nucleotides: 4. Per germline, CDR1 SGHRS and CDR2 YFSETQ. The CDR3 spells CASSLDRGLYEQYF. The CDR3 nucleotides read TGCGCCAGCAGCTTGGACAGGGGTCTTTACGAGCAGTACTTC.

The chain couples TRBV18 to TRBJ2-3; D gene uncertain. The CDR3 is 11 residues long. Deletions cut 3 bases from V and 5 bases from J, with 3 bases between. CDR1 is KGHSH, CDR2 LQKENI, per germline. The CDR3 DNA follows: TGTGCCAGCTCACCGGTAGATACGCAGTATTTT. Protein product: CASSPVDTQYF. Together with reference TRBV18 and TRBJ2-3, the CDR3 gives the full variable domain: NAGVMQNPRHLVRRRGQEARLRCSPMKGHSHVYWYRQLPEEGLKFMVYLQKENIIDESGMPKERFSAEFPKEGPSILRIQQVVRGDSAAYFCASSPVDTQYFGPGTRLTVL.

V usage is TRBV9 and J usage is TRBJ2-3, with D unclear. Germline loops: CDR1 SGDLS, CDR2 YYNGEE. CDR3 length equals 17 residues. The V gene lost 0 bases and the J gene lost 0 bases, with 14 bases spanning the gap. The CDR3 DNA follows: TGTGCCAGCAGCGTAGGTCAGACCAGTGCTAGCACAGATACGCAGTATTTT. Translation: CASSVGQTSASTDTQYF.

The V call is TRBV5-1, the J call TRBJ1-2; a possible D gene is TRBD1 (5 bases). V dropped 4 bases and J dropped 3 bases, with 16 bases sitting between them. The germline V gene has CDR1 SGHRS and CDR2 YFSETQ. The CDR3 runs to 15 residues. Here the CDR3 DNA reads TGCGCCAGCAGCCCAGCCCCGACAGTTCACTATGGCTACACCTTC. Translating it yields CASSPAPTVHYGYTF.

CDR3 sequence (DNA): TGCGCCAGCAGCTTGGTCGGGGGGCATGAGCAGTTCTTC. Its protein product is CASSLVGGHEQFF. This chain links TRBV5-1 with TRBJ2-1; D is perhaps TRBD2 (7 bases). Trimming took 0 bases from V and 8 from J, leaving 9 bases between them. The CDR3 runs 13 residues. CDR1 and CDR2 from the germline V gene are SGHRS and YFSETQ.

CDR3 DNA: TGTGCCAGCAGTTTAAAGACCCCGGAAAGCACCGGGGAGCTGTTTTTT. It codes for CASSLKTPESTGELFF. The chain joins TRBV27 to TRBJ2-2; no clear D. The ends were cut back, 2 bases at V and 4 bases at J, with 14 bases in the middle. The germline CDR1 and CDR2 sequences are MNHEY and SMNVEV (reference sequence). CDR3 length equals 16 residues.